This record concerns one T cell receptor (beta chain) sequence. Its antigen is unknown. These data come from a study of cytomegalovirus exposure and HLA in healthy donors. Study results and caveats: The authors later linked a missense DCLRE1C variant to TCR beta V- and J-gene trimming. Among donors in an Asian-associated ancestry cluster, a later analysis reportedly found fewer N-insertions than the roughly 610-donor mean.

Amplification used 60 Vbeta primers and 13 Jbeta primers. Per the authors' pipeline: About 12 million shared chains were among the roughly 78 million unique TCR beta chains that a later analysis counted. Profiling relied on immunoSEQ multiplex PCR, and the TCRdb table lists in-frame clones only, not all of them. The V and J calls and clone size are taken from that table; D and trimming were inferred from the DNA. The repertoire includes roughly 150,000 clones, around 80% of them detected once, and under 15% sits in the top ten. The V end lost 5 bases, the J end lost 7 bases, and 12 bases lay between the germline ends. The CDR3 is made up of 14 amino acids. Germline values: CDR1 SGHVS, CDR2 FNYEAQ.

The receptor was derived from a middle-aged woman in good health and CMV-seronegative. The material sequenced was PBMCs. The V and J genes are TRBV7-6 and TRBJ1-6, with D unresolved. Here the CDR3 DNA reads TGTGCCAGCAGCCCCCGTGGCCAGAATTCACCCCTCCACTTT. Residues: CASSPRGQNSPLHF.